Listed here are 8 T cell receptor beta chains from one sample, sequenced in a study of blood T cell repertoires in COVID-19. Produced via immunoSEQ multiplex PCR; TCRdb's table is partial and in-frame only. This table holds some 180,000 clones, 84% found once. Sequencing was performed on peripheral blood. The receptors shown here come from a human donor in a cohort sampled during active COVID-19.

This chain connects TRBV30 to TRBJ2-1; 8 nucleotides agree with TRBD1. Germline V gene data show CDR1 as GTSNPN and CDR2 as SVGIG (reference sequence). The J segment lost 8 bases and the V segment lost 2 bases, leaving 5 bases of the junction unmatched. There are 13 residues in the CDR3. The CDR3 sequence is CAWSPDRVYEQFF. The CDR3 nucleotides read TGTGCCTGGAGTCCGGACAGGGTCTATGAGCAGTTCTTC.

The CDR3: CASSQDTSSGGLRFF. Written as DNA, the CDR3 is TGTGCCAGCAGCCAAGATACGAGTAGCGGGGGGCTAAGGTTCTTC. This chain links TRBV3-1 (or the pseudogene TRBV3-2) with TRBJ2-1; 10 positions match TRBD2. Germline lookup yields CDR1 LGHDT and CDR2 YNNKEL (reference sequence). Trimming at V came to 0 bases and at J to 15 bases, leaving 11 bases not matched to a gene. The CDR3 is 15 residues long.

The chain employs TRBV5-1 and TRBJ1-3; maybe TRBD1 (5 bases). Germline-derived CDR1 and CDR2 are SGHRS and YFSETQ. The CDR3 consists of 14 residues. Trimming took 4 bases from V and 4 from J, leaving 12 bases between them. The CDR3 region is CASSRTSGGNTIYF. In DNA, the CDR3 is TGCGCCAGCAGCCGGACAAGTGGCGGAAACACCATATATTTT.

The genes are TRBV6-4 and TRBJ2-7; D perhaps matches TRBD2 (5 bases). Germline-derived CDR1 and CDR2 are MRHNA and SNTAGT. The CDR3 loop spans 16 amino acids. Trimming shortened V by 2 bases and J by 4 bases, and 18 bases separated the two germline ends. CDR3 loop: CASSDRTPRLLYEQYF. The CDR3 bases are TGTGCCAGCAGTGACCGGACTCCCCGGTTACTTTACGAGCAGTACTTC.

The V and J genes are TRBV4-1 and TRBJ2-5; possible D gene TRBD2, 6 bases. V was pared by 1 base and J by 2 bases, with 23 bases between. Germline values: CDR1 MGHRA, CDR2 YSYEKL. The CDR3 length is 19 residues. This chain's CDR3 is CASSQAPLNSGLIQETQYF. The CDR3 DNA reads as TGCGCCAGCAGCCAAGCCCCGCTAAACTCGGGACTGATACAAGAGACCCAGTACTTC.

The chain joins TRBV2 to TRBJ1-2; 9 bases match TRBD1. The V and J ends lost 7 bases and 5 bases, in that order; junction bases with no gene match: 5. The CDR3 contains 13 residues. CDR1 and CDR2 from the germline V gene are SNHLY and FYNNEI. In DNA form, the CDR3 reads TGTGCCAGCATGGGACAGGGATCGTATGGCTACACCTTC. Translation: CASMGQGSYGYTF. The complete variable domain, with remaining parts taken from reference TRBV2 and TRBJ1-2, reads EPEVTQTPSHQVTQMGQEVILRCVPISNHLYFYWYRQILGQKVEFLVSFYNNEISEKSEIFDDQFSVERPDGSNFTLKIRSTKLEDSAMYFCASMGQGSYGYTFGSGTRLTVV.

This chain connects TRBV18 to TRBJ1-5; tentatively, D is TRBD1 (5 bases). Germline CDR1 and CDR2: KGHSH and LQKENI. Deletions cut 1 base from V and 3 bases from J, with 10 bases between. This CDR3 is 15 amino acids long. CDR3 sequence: CASSPRGGTNQPQHF. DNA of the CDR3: TGTGCCAGCTCACCACGGGGAGGGACCAATCAGCCCCAGCATTTT.

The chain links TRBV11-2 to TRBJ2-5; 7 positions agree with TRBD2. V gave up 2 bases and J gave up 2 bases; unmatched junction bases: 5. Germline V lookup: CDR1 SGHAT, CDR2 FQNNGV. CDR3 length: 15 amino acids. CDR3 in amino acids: CASSLRAGEQETQYF. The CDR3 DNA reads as TGTGCCAGCAGCTTACGGGCGGGAGAGCAAGAGACCCAGTACTTC.